The rows below give T cell receptor beta chains drawn from one sample of a study of blood T cell repertoires in COVID-19. TCRdb keeps only in-frame clones here, not all; method: immunoSEQ multiplex PCR. Counted here are under 300,000 clones, roughly 87% occurring once; the ten biggest clones make up just over 7%. The sequencing input was peripheral blood. The receptors here all came from a man aged 60-69 years who had recovered from COVID-19. CDR3s include the opening cysteine and the closing phenylalanine or tryptophan. D genes are given only for firm matches. A row's size may be missing; if present it is once, few, many or a size class.

j_gene	v_gene	abundance	d_gene	CDR3nt	CDR3aa
TRBJ1-3	TRBV19	NA	TRBD1	TGTGCCAGCCGGGACAGGGACCTCTCATACACCATATATTTT	CASRDRDLSYTIYF
TRBJ1-2	TRBV2	NA	TRBD1	TGTGCCAGCACTGGGACAGGGGGCTATGGCTACACCTTC	CASTGTGGYGYTF
TRBJ1-4	TRBV29-1	NA	NA	TGCAGCGTTGAAGATGGGGGGGCCGGAAAACTGTTTTTT	CSVEDGGAGKLFF
TRBJ1-6	TRBV7-9	NA	NA	TGTGCCAGCAGCTTAATCCCCGGCAGGGCAGGACGCAATTCACCCCTCCACTTT	CASSLIPGRAGRNSPLHF
TRBJ2-2	TRBV3-1/TRBV3-2	NA	NA	TGTGCCAGCAGCCCCCCAAGTGGGCACTCGAACACCGGGGAGCTGTTTTTT	CASSPPSGHSNTGELFF
TRBJ2-1	TRBV9	NA	TRBD2	TGTGCCAGCAGCATTCAAGCGGGGAAGGGGTACAATGAGCAGTTCTTC	CASSIQAGKGYNEQFF
TRBJ2-3	TRBV11-2	NA	TRBD1	TGTGCCAGCAGCTATAACAGGGGGACCCCTAGCACAGATACGCAGTATTTT	CASSYNRGTPSTDTQYF
TRBJ1-3	TRBV9	NA	NA	TGTGCCAGCACCAGGGATACTGGAAACACCATATATTTT	CASTRDTGNTIYF
TRBJ1-1	TRBV25-1	NA	TRBD1	TGTGCCAGCAGTGCCTACAGGGGCTTGGACACTGAAGCTTTCTTT	CASSAYRGLDTEAFF
TRBJ1-2	TRBV2	NA	NA	TGTGCCAGCATCCAATTACTAGGAGGCTACACCTTC	CASIQLLGGYTF
TRBJ2-3	TRBV11-1	NA	TRBD2	TGTGCCAGCAGCTTAGGGTCCGGCGGGGGGGCAGATACGCAGTATTTT	CASSLGSGGGADTQYF
TRBJ1-2	TRBV5-1	NA	TRBD1	TGCGCCAGCAGCACCGGACAGGGGGCGCGGGGCTATGGCTACACCTTC	CASSTGQGARGYGYTF
TRBJ2-3	TRBV6-5	NA	NA	TGTGCCAGCATAGGGGGGGCGCCGGGAGATACGCAGTATTTT	CASIGGAPGDTQYF
TRBJ2-3	TRBV5-1	NA	TRBD1	TGCGCCAGCAGCTCGGGGACAGTAGGCACAGATACGCAGTATTTT	CASSSGTVGTDTQYF
TRBJ1-1	TRBV5-1	once	TRBD1	TGCGCCAGCAGCTTGGCCGGACAGGGGACGAACACTGAAGCTTTCTTT	CASSLAGQGTNTEAFF
TRBJ1-3	TRBV5-6	NA	NA	TGTGCCAGCAGCTTGGGGGGAGGCTCTGGAAACACCATATATTTT	CASSLGGGSGNTIYF
TRBJ2-7	TRBV19	NA	NA	TGTGCCAGTAGTACGACTCGAGTCGGGACCTACGAGCAGTACTTC	CASSTTRVGTYEQYF
TRBJ1-1	TRBV4-2	NA	TRBD1	TGTGCCAGCAGCCAGGAACCCGGACAGGGGACGACGAACACTGAAGCTTTCTTT	CASSQEPGQGTTNTEAFF
TRBJ2-5	TRBV3-1/TRBV3-2	NA	TRBD1	TGTGCCAGCAGCCAAAGACGGACAGGGCTGGAGACCCAGTACTTC	CASSQRRTGLETQYF
TRBJ1-1	TRBV6-4	NA	NA	TGTGCCAGCAGTGACTTGGACAGAGAGCTATTTATTTCTGAAGCTTTCTTT	CASSDLDRELFISEAFF